This passage covers 9 T cell receptor beta chains from one sample sequenced in a study of T cell changes during pregnancy in multiple sclerosis. The table came from immunoSEQ multiplex PCR; TCRdb's copy has only in-frame clones and leaves some out. The sample records 60,000 to 70,000 clones, 91% being singletons. The sample here was peripheral blood, taken in the third trimester of pregnancy. The receptors derive from a female donor in good health, enrolled as a control in a pregnancy study.

The chain is built from TRBV5-1 and TRBJ2-5; a weak D match, TRBD1 (5 bases). This CDR3 has 15 amino acids. V was cut by 7 bases and J by 1 base, with 17 bases left in between. Germline CDR1 SGHRS, CDR2 YFSETQ. Here the CDR3 DNA reads TGCGCCAGCGGCCAGGGTGGGCGAACCCAAGAGACCCAGTACTTC. This codes for CASGQGGRTQETQYF.

The CDR3 DNA reads TGTGCCAGTAGTATAGATAGTGGGGCGGTAAATAATTCACCCCTCCACTTT. Protein product: CASSIDSGAVNNSPLHF. The V gene is TRBV19, the J gene TRBJ1-6; D is perhaps TRBD1 (5 bases). This CDR3 is 17 amino acids long. V lost 0 bases and J lost 5, with 14 bases in between. CDR1 and CDR2 (germline): LNHDA, SQIVND (reference sequence).

In this sample, this clone turned up once. V and J are TRBV5-1 and TRBJ2-2; 8 positions agree with TRBD2. This CDR3 has 18 residues. Unmatched junction bases numbered 19, after V lost 4 bases and J lost 8 bases. From germline, CDR1 is SGHRS and CDR2 YFSETQ. The CDR3 loop is CASSAGASGQATRGELFF. CDR3 DNA: TGCGCCAGCAGCGCCGGGGCTAGCGGGCAAGCTACCAGGGGGGAGCTGTTTTTT.

V usage is TRBV18 and J usage is TRBJ1-1; 7 bases are a match to TRBD1. With V trimmed by 5 bases and J by 6 bases, 18 bases remained unmatched. The germline V gene encodes CDR1 KGHSH and CDR2 LQKENI. The length of the CDR3 is 17 residues. The CDR3 here is CASSSQTGRQGAPEAFF. As DNA, the CDR3 is TGTGCCAGCTCATCACAGACGGGGAGACAGGGCGCTCCTGAAGCTTTCTTT.

This chain uses TRBV19 with TRBJ2-1; D gene ambiguous. The CDR3 runs 13 residues. Per the germline V gene, CDR1 is LNHDA and CDR2 is SQIVND (reference sequence). Trimming cost V 9 bases and J 0 bases, with 9 bases left between them. This chain's CDR3 is CASTMSSYNEQFF. CDR3 coding DNA: TGTGCCAGCACGATGAGCTCCTACAATGAGCAGTTCTTC.

This chain joins TRBV6-5 and TRBJ1-1, with D perhaps matching TRBD1 (6 bases). This CDR3 has 13 residues. The germline CDR1 and CDR2 sequences are MNHEY and SVGAGI. V was cut by 7 bases and J by 4 bases, with 13 bases left in between. For the CDR3, the DNA is TGTGCCAGCACCTTAGGACAGAGCACTGAAGCTTTCTTT. Translating gives CASTLGQSTEAFF.

The rearrangement uses TRBV7-2 and TRBJ2-3, with a possible D match to TRBD1 (6 bases). V lost 5 bases to trimming and J lost 9 bases, with 9 bases between them. Germline loops: CDR1 SGHTA, CDR2 FQGNSA. CDR3 size: 11 residues. In nucleotides, the CDR3 is TGTGCCAGCAGCCAAGGACAGACGCAGTATTTT. Protein: CASSQGQTQYF.

The chain uses TRBV18 and TRBJ1-5; D possibly corresponds to TRBD1 (5 bases). CDR3 size: 14 residues. Germline V CDR1 and CDR2: KGHSH, LQKENI. Trimming took 6 bases from V and 7 from J, leaving 16 bases between them. The CDR3 coding sequence is TGTGCCAGCTCGTTTTCGGGGGAGCGACAGCCCCAGCATTTT. It yields the protein CASSFSGERQPQHF.

The CDR3 region has the DNA TGTGCCAGCAGTTGGATAGCGGGAGGGCCGCGAGATACGCAGTATTTT. Translating gives CASSWIAGGPRDTQYF. The rearrangement uses TRBV27 and TRBJ2-3; TRBD2 matches 11 bases. The junction had 8 bases not matched to a gene; V was cut back by 4 bases and J by 5 bases. Germline V gene data show CDR1 as MNHEY and CDR2 as SMNVEV (reference sequence). This CDR3 is built from 16 residues.